One and the same sample provided the 3 T cell receptor beta chains below, sequenced in a study of vaccination effects on CD4 cells after COVID-19. These receptors' antigens are unknown. Produced via immunoSEQ multiplex PCR; TCRdb's table is partial and in-frame only. Of about 39,000 clones in the sample, about 67% are singletons; the top ten hold about 8%. Researchers isolated CD4+ T cells once 9 to 11 days of culture had elapsed. Each participant was given two doses of one vaccine (BNT162b2 or mRNA-1273). The source was CD4+ T cells from PBMCs cultured without peptide, collected after COVID-19 vaccination. All receptors derive from a human donor who received a COVID-19 vaccine.

This clone was observed a few times. The rearrangement uses TRBV4-1 and TRBJ2-1; D gene ambiguous. Germline V lookup: CDR1 MGHRA, CDR2 YSYEKL. The CDR3 contains 15 residues. The V end was cut by 0 bases, the J end by 3 bases, with 9 bases between. The CDR3 is CASSQDGGHYNEQFF. The CDR3 bases are TGCGCCAGCAGCCAAGACGGCGGCCACTACAATGAGCAGTTCTTC.

The chain employs TRBV7-7 and TRBJ2-5; 8 bases are shared with TRBD2. The length of the CDR3 is 15 residues. V shed 3 bases and J 2 bases; nucleotides not matched to a gene: 5. Germline assignment: CDR1 SSHAT and CDR2 FNYEAQ (reference sequence). CDR3 residues: CASSLSSGSQETQYF. CDR3 nucleotide sequence: TGTGCCAGCAGCTTGTCTAGCGGGTCTCAAGAGACCCAGTACTTC.

The genes are TRBV29-1 and TRBJ1-4, with D uncertain. Germline loops: CDR1 SQVTM, CDR2 ANQGSEA. This CDR3 spans 15 amino acids. The V and J ends lost 4 bases and 7 bases respectively, with 19 bases between them. CDR3 nucleotide sequence: TGCAGCGTTGGGGAAGGGAGTCAGAATCCTGAAAAACTGTTTTTT. This codes for CSVGEGSQNPEKLFF.